These 21 T cell receptor beta chains were all obtained from the same sample, sequenced in a study of vaccination effects on CD4 cells after COVID-19. Assay: immunoSEQ multiplex PCR; the TCRdb copy retains only in-frame clones and omits some. The sample shows some 41,000 clones, just over 75% of them seen only once. Viral peptide pool expansion of antigen-specific CD4+ T cells preceded sequencing in the ViraFEST assay. Isolating CD4+ T cells followed about 11 days of culture. No vaccinee had earlier SARS-CoV-2 infection, and nucleocapsid antibodies were negative. These receptors have no identified antigens. The sequences come from CD4+ T cells from PBMCs cultured with SARS-CoV-2 spike peptides, collected before COVID-19 vaccination. These receptors originate from a human donor who received a COVID-19 vaccine.

The J gene is TRBJ2-7, the V gene TRBV5-6; 10 bases are shared with TRBD1. The CDR3 totals 14 residues. Germline CDR1 reads SGHDT; CDR2 reads YYEEEE. V was clipped by 2 bases and J by 6 bases; unmatched bases: 5. The CDR3 sequence: CASSFWDRGGEQYV. CDR3 in DNA: TGTGCCAGCAGCTTTTGGGACAGGGGAGGCGAGCAGTACGTC.

This chain links TRBV5-6 with TRBJ1-4, with a possible D match to TRBD1 (5 bases). The CDR3 totals 16 residues. Looked up from germline, CDR1 is SGHDT and CDR2 is YYEEEE. V was shortened by 4 bases and J by 4 bases, with 17 bases between the two germline ends. CDR3 nucleotide sequence: TGTGCCAGCAGCCTCAAATCCGGGACTCTTAATGAAAAACTGTTTTTT. The encoded protein is CASSLKSGTLNEKLFF.

The genes are TRBV6-5 and TRBJ2-5; D gene uncertain. This CDR3 spans 12 amino acids. Trimming took 4 bases from V and 5 from J, leaving 8 bases between them. The germline gives CDR1 MNHEY, CDR2 SVGAGI. This CDR3 reads CASSLSRETQYF. DNA of the CDR3: TGTGCCAGCAGTTTATCGCGGGAGACCCAGTACTTC.

The chain links TRBV9 to TRBJ1-6; 7 nucleotides agree with TRBD1. Germline V CDR1 and CDR2: SGDLS, YYNGEE. The V segment lost 4 bases and the J segment 10 bases; nucleotides outside the gene matches: 8. This CDR3 is built from 14 residues. The CDR3 bases are TGTGCCAGCAGCCTCAGGGGGGCGCGATCACCCCTCCACTTT. This sequence encodes CASSLRGARSPLHF.

The chain recombines TRBV15 with TRBJ2-1; TRBD1 matches at 9 bases. Germline V gene sequence: CDR1 LNHNV, CDR2 YYDKDF (reference sequence). J was trimmed by 6 bases and V by 8 bases; bases with no gene match: 8. CDR3 length: 14 amino acids. This chain's CDR3 is CATVRDRVINEQFF. CDR3 nucleotide sequence: TGTGCCACCGTACGGGACAGGGTCATCAATGAGCAGTTCTTC.

The chain combines TRBV5-1 with TRBJ2-7, with 7 bases aligning to TRBD1. With 0 bases clipped from V and 2 bases from J, the junction kept 5 bases outside the gene matches. The CDR3 has 15 amino acids. Germline V gene data show CDR1 as SGHRS and CDR2 as YFSETQ. Here the CDR3 reads CASSLGQGIPYEQYV. As DNA, the CDR3 is TGCGCCAGCAGCTTGGGACAGGGAATCCCCTACGAGCAGTACGTC.

J is TRBJ1-2 and V is TRBV29-1, with D perhaps matching TRBD1 (6 bases). Germline V gene data show CDR1 as SQVTM and CDR2 as ANQGSEA. The CDR3 is 13 amino acids. Trimming pared 6 bases from V and 0 bases from J, leaving 11 bases between. The CDR3 spells CSVAEGANYGYTF. The CDR3 nucleotides read TGCAGCGTGGCCGAGGGGGCTAACTATGGCTACACCTTC. The complete variable domain, with remaining parts taken from reference TRBV29-1 and TRBJ1-2, reads SAVISQKPSRDICQRGTSLTIQCQVDSQVTMMFWYRQQPGQSLTLIATANQGSEATYESGFVIDKFPISRPNLTFSTLTVSNMSPEDSSIYLCSVAEGANYGYTFGSGTRLTVV.

The chain is built from TRBV10-2 and TRBJ2-7, with a possible D match to TRBD1 (6 bases). The CDR3 has 13 residues. Deletions cut 8 bases from V and 4 bases from J, with 15 bases between. From germline, CDR1 is WSHSY and CDR2 SAAADI. CDR3 protein: CASGGPGHYEQYV. In DNA form, the CDR3 reads TGCGCCAGCGGGGGACCGGGACATTACGAGCAGTACGTC.

This chain connects TRBV25-1 to TRBJ2-5, with D possibly matching TRBD2 (7 bases). Germline V lookup: CDR1 MGHDK, CDR2 SYGVNS. The CDR3 runs to 13 residues. The V gene lost 5 bases and the J gene lost 4 bases, with 11 bases spanning the gap. The CDR3 loop reads CASSQGRGETQYF. CDR3 nucleotides: TGTGCCAGCAGTCAGGGGAGGGGAGAGACCCAGTACTTC. The full variable domain, rest sourced from reference TRBV25-1 and TRBJ2-5, is EADIYQTPRYLVIGTGKKITLECSQTMGHDKMYWYQQDPGMELHLIHYSYGVNSTEKGDLSSESTVSRIRTEHFPLTLESARPSHTSQYLCASSQGRGETQYFGPGTRLLVL.

The rearrangement uses TRBV28 and TRBJ2-1; unclear D gene. This CDR3 spans 12 amino acids. V was pared by 1 base and J by 9 bases, with 7 bases between. Germline V gene lookup returns CDR1 MDHEN and CDR2 SYDVKM. CDR3 protein: CASSLYSREQFF. CDR3 coding DNA: TGTGCCAGCAGTTTATACTCCCGTGAGCAGTTCTTC.

The CDR3, as DNA: TGCGCCAGCAGCTTGGTTTGGGGTAAGGACTATGGCTACACCTTC. It encodes CASSLVWGKDYGYTF. This chain connects TRBV5-1 to TRBJ1-2, with D uncertain. V lost 0 bases and J lost 3, with 12 bases in between. CDR3 length: 15 residues. Germline loops: CDR1 SGHRS, CDR2 YFSETQ. The full variable domain, its missing parts supplied by reference TRBV5-1 and TRBJ1-2, is KAGVTQTPRYLIKTRGQQVTLSCSPISGHRSVSWYQQTPGQGLQFLFEYFSETQRNKGNFPGRFSGRQFSNSRSEMNVSTLELGDSALYLCASSLVWGKDYGYTFGSGTRLTVV.

This clone was detected a few times. This chain links TRBV6-6 with TRBJ2-7; no reliable D call. Deletions cut 5 bases from V and 1 base from J, with 9 bases between. Germline CDR1 MNHNY, CDR2 SVGAGI (reference sequence). CDR3 length: 13 residues. This CDR3 reads CASSNTRSYEQYV. The CDR3 DNA reads TGTGCCAGCAGTAACACGCGTTCCTACGAGCAGTACGTC.

This clone appeared a single time. The DNA of the CDR3 is TGTGCCAGCAGCTTCACCTACAATGAGCAGTTCTTC. Protein sequence: CASSFTYNEQFF. The gene calls are TRBV5-6 and TRBJ2-1, with no clear D. V was clipped by 2 bases and J by 2 bases, with 2 bases between them. The CDR3 runs to 12 residues. CDR1 SGHDT and CDR2 YYEEEE come from the germline V gene.

The rearrangement links TRBV10-2 to TRBJ1-2; 11 bases are a match to TRBD1. The CDR3 is 14 amino acids. The junction had 2 bases not matched to a gene; V was cut back by 4 bases and J by 4 bases. The V gene's germline CDR1 is WSHSY and CDR2 SAAADI. The CDR3 loop is CASSAGTGGYGYTF. DNA of the CDR3: TGCGCCAGCAGTGCCGGGACAGGGGGCTATGGCTACACCTTC.

The gene calls are TRBV5-6 and TRBJ1-6; TRBD1 aligns across 7 bases. The germline V gene encodes CDR1 SGHDT and CDR2 YYEEEE. The length of the CDR3 is 16 residues. Trimming cost V 0 bases and J 11 bases; bases outside gene matches: 11. Here the CDR3 DNA reads TGTGCCAGCAGCTTGGCGACGACAGGGAACGGGACACCCCTCCACTTT. Its protein product is CASSLATTGNGTPLHF.

CDR3 in DNA: TGTGCCAGCAGCCTAGCGGGGGGCCAAGAGACCCAGTACTTC. Its protein is CASSLAGGQETQYF. The rearrangement joins TRBV6-5 to TRBJ2-5; 11 bases line up with TRBD2. Germline V gene data show CDR1 as MNHEY and CDR2 as SVGAGI. This CDR3 spans 14 amino acids. Trimming took 6 bases from V and 1 from J; bases not matched to a gene: 1.

The chain is built from TRBV3-1 (or the pseudogene TRBV3-2) and TRBJ2-2; D is unresolved. Germline V gene sequence: CDR1 LGHDT, CDR2 YNNKEL (reference sequence). CDR3 size: 19 residues. Deletions cut 4 bases from V and 4 bases from J, with 25 bases between. This CDR3 reads CASSRRRVLLRVGTGELFF. DNA for the CDR3: TGTGCCAGCAGCCGACGACGGGTTCTCCTAAGGGTTGGCACCGGGGAGCTGTTTTTT.

The chain couples TRBV5-1 to TRBJ2-7; no reliable D call. Germline-derived CDR1 and CDR2 are SGHRS and YFSETQ. Trimming pared 0 bases from V and 2 bases from J, leaving 9 bases between. The CDR3 runs to 14 residues. The CDR3 DNA is TGCGCCAGCAGCTTGGTGCCGGATACCTACGAGCAGTACGTC. Translating it yields CASSLVPDTYEQYV.

A single count supports this clone. The chain has TRBV7-8 and TRBJ1-2; D not resolved. V lost 1 base and J 1 base, leaving 10 bases between the germline ends. This CDR3 region has 15 residues. The V gene's germline CDR1 is SGHVS and CDR2 FQNEAQ. The CDR3 loop is CASSLDVYSNYGYTF. The CDR3 nucleotides read TGTGCCAGCAGCTTAGATGTTTATAGTAACTATGGCTACACCTTC. Complete variable domain (other parts from reference TRBV7-8 and TRBJ1-2): GAGVSQSPRYKVAKRGQDVALRCDPISGHVSLFWYQQALGQGPEFLTYFQNEAQLDKSGLPSDRFFAERPEGSVSTLKIQRTQQEDSAVYLCASSLDVYSNYGYTFGSGTRLTVV.

This chain's CDR3 is CASSLGGAGVNTEAFF. The CDR3 DNA sequence: TGTGCCAGCAGCTTGGGGGGGGCAGGGGTGAACACTGAAGCTTTCTTT. The J gene is TRBJ1-1, the V gene TRBV5-4; D might be TRBD1 (6 bases). V was clipped by 0 bases and J by 0 bases, with 12 bases between them. The germline V gene encodes CDR1 SGHNT and CDR2 YYREEE (reference sequence). This CDR3 contains 16 residues. Together with reference TRBV5-4 and TRBJ1-1, the CDR3 gives the full variable domain: ETGVTQSPTHLIKTRGQQVTLRCSSQSGHNTVSWYQQALGQGPQFIFQYYREEENGRGNFPPRFSGLQFPNYSSELNVNALELDDSALYLCASSLGGAGVNTEAFFGQGTRLTVV.

The gene calls are TRBV28 and TRBJ1-2; D ambiguous. Trimming stripped 3 bases from V and 4 bases from J, with 9 bases between. CDR1 and CDR2 (germline): MDHEN, SYDVKM. The CDR3 contains 13 residues. The CDR3 DNA sequence: TGTGCCAGCAGTTTGGAGGGAGCCTATGGCTACACCTTC. It is translated as CASSLEGAYGYTF.